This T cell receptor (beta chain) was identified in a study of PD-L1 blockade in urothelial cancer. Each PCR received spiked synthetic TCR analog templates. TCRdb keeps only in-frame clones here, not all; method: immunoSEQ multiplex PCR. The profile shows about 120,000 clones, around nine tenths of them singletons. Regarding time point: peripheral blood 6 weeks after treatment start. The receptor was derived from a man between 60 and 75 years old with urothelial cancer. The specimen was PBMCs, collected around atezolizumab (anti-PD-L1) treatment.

The CDR3 nucleotides read TGTGCCAGCAGTTTACTCGGGACAGGGGGTCAAGAGACCCAGTACTTC. Its translation is CASSLLGTGGQETQYF. The chain combines TRBV27 with TRBJ2-5; 11 bases match TRBD1. CDR3 length equals 16 residues. Germline-derived CDR1 and CDR2 are MNHEY and SMNVEV (reference sequence). Unmatched junction bases numbered 4, after V lost 2 bases and J lost 2 bases.